The 13 T cell receptor beta chains given below trace back to one sample, sequenced in a study of identical twins. MiXCR, run by TCRdb on the 5' RACE reads, gives a single entry per CDR3 protein. The table lists under 900,000 distinct CDR3 sequences, about 18% of them singletons. The same sample was also studied in work on T cells expressing NK-cell markers.

Input material: PBMCs. The receptor set was obtained from a woman aged 18-35 years in good health.

The chain recombines TRBV19 with TRBJ2-1; 7 nucleotides line up with TRBD1. Germline CDR1 LNHDA, CDR2 SQIVND (reference sequence). The CDR3 contains 15 residues. Trimming at V came to 9 bases and at J to 4 bases, leaving 12 bases not matched to a gene. Here the CDR3 DNA reads TGTGCCAGCACGAACCGACAGGGTTCTTACAATGAGCAGTTCTTC. This gives the protein CASTNRQGSYNEQFF.

This clonotype came up a few times. V gene TRBV6-2 or TRBV6-3 combines with J gene TRBJ2-1, with 14 bases aligning to TRBD2. The ends lost 7 bases at V and 10 bases at J; junction bases unmatched: 6. Germline CDR1 MNHEY, CDR2 SVGEGT. The CDR3 has 14 residues. CDR3 region: CASKGLAGVREQFF. As DNA, the CDR3 is TGTGCCAGCAAGGGACTAGCGGGAGTTCGAGAGCAGTTCTTC.

This clonotype has just a few counts. J is TRBJ2-1 and V is TRBV11-2; 10 bases are a match to TRBD1. The CDR3 covers 17 residues. Germline CDR1 reads SGHAT; CDR2 reads FQNNGV. V shed 3 bases, J shed 7 bases, and the junction held 12 bases outside the gene matches. The CDR3, as DNA: TGTGCCAGCAGCTTCCTCGTGACAGGGGGCGTAGGTAATGAGCAGTTCTTC. This codes for CASSFLVTGGVGNEQFF.

The genes are TRBV12-3 or TRBV12-4 and TRBJ1-1; D call uncertain. V was clipped by 4 bases and J by 4 bases, with 19 bases between them. The CDR3 has 16 amino acids. CDR3 region: CASSSPRTGSSTEAFF. In nucleotides, the CDR3 is TGTGCCAGCAGTTCCCCTAGGACGGGAAGTTCCACTGAAGCTTTCTTT.

This clonotype was recorded at least ten times. Its ends do not fully match the called genes, so a read error is possible. The V gene is TRBV5-1, the J gene TRBJ2-1; possibly TRBD1 or TRBD2 for D (6 bases each). The CDR3 contains 14 residues. Germline CDR1 SGHRS, CDR2 YFSETQ. DNA for the CDR3: TGTGCCAGCAGCTTGGGGGGCGGGGACAATGAGCAGTTCTTC. Translated, it gives CASSLGGGDNEQFF.

The table lists this clonotype with a count of one. This sequence joins TRBV7-9 and TRBJ2-7; possibly TRBD1 for D (6 bases). CDR1 is SEHNR and CDR2 is FQNEAQ in the germline V gene (reference sequence). The CDR3 is 15 residues long. The germline V and J ends were trimmed by 7 bases and 3 bases, with 19 bases remaining between them. Here the CDR3 DNA reads TGTGCCAGCACCCCGTTGGGGCAGGGGAACTACGAGCAGTACTTC. It yields the protein CASTPLGQGNYEQYF.

V gene TRBV5-6 combines with J gene TRBJ1-1; D is uncertain. Germline assignment: CDR1 SGHDT and CDR2 YYEEEE. The V end lost 0 bases, the J end lost 0 bases, and 12 bases lay between the germline ends. The CDR3 length is 16 residues. CDR3 sequence (DNA): TGTGCCAGCAGCTTGGTCTCTGGTAATATGAACACTGAAGCTTTCTTT. It codes for CASSLVSGNMNTEAFF.

J is TRBJ1-1 and V is TRBV10-1; D may be TRBD1 (6 bases). CDR1 WNHNN and CDR2 SYGVQD come from the germline V gene (reference sequence). The CDR3 is 13 amino acids. Trimming shortened V by 8 bases and J by 4 bases, and 14 bases separated the two germline ends. This CDR3 reads CASQRQEGTEAFF. Written as DNA, the CDR3 is TGCGCCAGCCAACGACAGGAGGGCACTGAAGCTTTCTTT.

V usage is TRBV7-9 and J usage is TRBJ2-2, with 8 nucleotides matching TRBD2. This CDR3 is built from 17 residues. V shed 5 bases and J 7 bases; nucleotides not matched to a gene: 15. CDR1 is SEHNR, CDR2 FQNEAQ, per germline (reference sequence). The CDR3 reads CASSPSTSADEGGELFF. The CDR3 nucleotides are TGTGCCAGCAGCCCATCGACTAGCGCGGACGAGGGCGGGGAGCTGTTTTTT.

Only a few counts were recorded for this clonotype. The chain joins TRBV25-1 to TRBJ1-1, with 7 bases matching TRBD1. The CDR3 covers 13 residues. Per germline, CDR1 MGHDK and CDR2 SYGVNS. With 7 bases clipped from V and 6 bases from J, the junction kept 8 bases outside the gene matches. The DNA for the CDR3 is TGTGCCAGCAAAAACACAGGGGATCCTGAAGCTTTCTTT. This codes for CASKNTGDPEAFF. The full variable domain, completed using reference TRBV25-1 and TRBJ1-1, is EADIYQTPRYLVIGTGKKITLECSQTMGHDKMYWYQQDPGMELHLIHYSYGVNSTEKGDLSSESTVSRIRTEHFPLTLESARPSHTSQYLCASKNTGDPEAFFGQGTRLTVV.

This clonotype was observed a few times. The rearrangement joins TRBV20-1 to TRBJ2-7, with TRBD2 identical over 9 bases. Losses at the gene ends were 1 base for V and 6 bases for J; bases not matched to a gene: 10. The germline gives CDR1 DFQATT, CDR2 SNEGSKA (reference sequence). The CDR3 has 15 residues. The CDR3 sequence is CSARGDSGSTGEQYF. In DNA, the CDR3 is TGCAGTGCTAGAGGGGATAGCGGGAGTACTGGCGAGCAGTACTTC.

CDR3 sequence (DNA): TGTGCCAGCTCCCGGGTCTCTGGAAACACCATATATTTT. This gives the protein CASSRVSGNTIYF. This chain links TRBV2 with TRBJ1-3; D is ambiguous. The germline gives CDR1 SNHLY, CDR2 FYNNEI. Trimming stripped 8 bases from V and 0 bases from J, with 8 bases between. This CDR3 region has 13 residues.

This chain joins TRBV29-1 and TRBJ2-2; D is undetermined. The CDR3 sequence is 12 residues long. In germline, CDR1 is SQVTM, CDR2 ANQGSEA. V was clipped by 5 bases and J by 2 bases, with 6 bases between them. The CDR3 spells CSVFSNTGELFF. The CDR3 coding sequence is TGCAGCGTTTTCAGTAACACCGGGGAGCTGTTTTTT.